This T cell receptor (beta chain) was found in a study of blood T cell repertoires in COVID-19. Study-level information: Acute and convalescent COVID-19 specimens originated in the United States, Italy and Spain.

This clone showed up just once. Trimming took off 7 bases at V and 3 bases at J, with 19 bases between the two ends. The CDR3 loop spans 15 amino acids. Germline CDR1 and CDR2: SGHRS and YFSETQ. Libraries were prepared by immunoSEQ multiplex PCR; TCRdb keeps only in-frame clonotypes and omits some of them. The sample lists about 310,000 clones, roughly 84% occurring once. This clonotype originated in a man aged 45 to 65 with active or convalescent COVID-19. The chain joins TRBV5-1 to TRBJ1-1; D might be TRBD1 (5 bases). What was sequenced was peripheral blood. The chain's CDR3 is CASRSMRGRDTEAFF. CDR3 nucleotides: TGCGCCAGCCGCTCGATGCGGGGACGGGACACTGAAGCTTTCTTT.